The 21 T cell receptor beta chains listed next were all sequenced from one sample in a study of regulatory T cells in long-lasting Graves disease. Construction of the TCR beta libraries employed iRepertoire HTBI primers in conjunction with Arm-PCR of CDR3 regions. TCRdb re-called the multiplex PCR reads through MiXCR, storing one row per CDR3 protein. The data contain about 540,000 distinct CDR3 sequences, roughly 12% of them seen just once; the ten biggest clones take up roughly 10%. Stated time point: newly diagnosed GD, antithyroid drugs for less than 3 months. Extracted PBMC RNA gave rise to the TCR library. This sample also belongs to another study, concerning T cells in Graves' hyperthyroidism and ophthalmopathy.

Source: peripheral blood mononuclear cells (PBMCs), taken at new diagnosis, from a patient treated with antithyroid drugs. These receptors were collected from a young man with Graves disease.

The chain has TRBV18 and TRBJ2-2; no clear D. This CDR3 region has 16 residues. Trimming removed 3 bases from V and 2 bases from J, with 13 bases in between. Looked up from germline, CDR1 is KGHSH and CDR2 is LQKENI. The DNA of the CDR3 is TGTGCCAGCTCACCTCCTTCGACCCTTAACACCGGGGAGCTGTTTTTT. Its translation is CASSPPSTLNTGELFF.

Notes on this clonotype: This sequence may be a read error, since a much larger clone differs from it by one base. The chain couples TRBV7-3 to TRBJ1-1; maybe TRBD1 (5 bases). Trimming removed 5 bases at V and 5 bases at J, with 15 bases between. Germline CDR1 is SGHTA and CDR2 is FQGTGA. CDR3 size: 14 residues. The CDR3 spells CASSLRRGRTEAFF. The CDR3 nucleotides are TGTGCCAGCAGCCTTAGACGGGGCCGAACTGAAGCTTTCTTT.

This clonotype was observed a single time. The chain joins TRBV27 to TRBJ2-1; 10 bases are shared with TRBD2. This CDR3 has 16 amino acids. Germline CDR1 MNHEY, CDR2 SMNVEV (reference sequence). Trimming at V came to 8 bases and at J to 4 bases, leaving 11 bases not matched to a gene. The CDR3 sequence is CASERSGLAVYNEQFF. The CDR3 DNA reads TGTGCCAGCGAAAGGTCCGGACTAGCGGTTTACAATGAGCAGTTCTTC.

This clonotype was detected many times. The chain combines TRBV6-5 with TRBJ1-2, with a tentative D call TRBD1 (5 bases). The CDR3 runs 14 residues. V lost 4 bases to trimming and J lost 1 base, with 10 bases between them. Germline CDR1 and CDR2: MNHEY and SVGAGI. The CDR3 region has the DNA TGTGCCAGCAGTTTGACAGCGTATAACTATGGCTACACCTTC. As protein: CASSLTAYNYGYTF.

Note on this clonotype: This may stem from a read error, because a much larger clone lies one nucleotide away. The chain couples TRBV30 to TRBJ2-7; 7 nucleotides agree with TRBD1. The CDR3 is 15 amino acids. V lost 0 bases, J lost 7 bases, and 12 bases stayed unmatched. Looked up from germline, CDR1 is GTSNPN and CDR2 is SVGIG (reference sequence). The CDR3 loop reads CAWSVTRGSYNEQYF. The CDR3 coding sequence is TGTGCCTGGAGTGTAACCAGGGGGTCCTACAATGAGCAGTACTTC.

V usage is TRBV12-3 or TRBV12-4 and J usage is TRBJ2-3; 11 positions agree with TRBD2. CDR3 length equals 16 residues. The V gene end was trimmed by 4 bases and the J gene end by 2 bases; junction bases not matched to a gene: 5. The CDR3 DNA reads TGTGCCAGCAGTTGGACTAGCGGGCCGACCACAGATACGCAGTATTTT. This codes for CASSWTSGPTTDTQYF.

This clonotype was observed a few times. The V call is TRBV6-4, the J call TRBJ1-1; D unresolved. V was trimmed by 2 bases and J by 3 bases, leaving 7 bases between them. Germline-derived CDR1 and CDR2 are MRHNA and SNTAGT. This CDR3 comprises 13 residues. CDR3 bases: TGTGCCAGCAGTGACGGCAGCTACACTGAAGCTTTCTTT. It specifies CASSDGSYTEAFF.

The chain combines TRBV3-1 with TRBJ2-3, with D perhaps matching TRBD2 (6 bases). V lost 1 base and J 3 bases, leaving 14 bases between the germline ends. Germline V lookup: CDR1 LGHDT, CDR2 YNNKEL (reference sequence). There are 16 residues in the CDR3. CDR3 amino acids: CASSQVGREGTDTQYF. For the CDR3, the DNA is TGTGCCAGCAGCCAAGTGGGGCGGGAAGGAACAGATACGCAGTATTTT.

This clonotype was detected only a few times. The CDR3 sequence is CASRGAKAGIMNTEAFF. In nucleotides, the CDR3 is TGCGCCAGCAGGGGAGCTAAGGCGGGGATCATGAACACTGAAGCTTTCTTT. The gene calls are TRBV4-1 and TRBJ1-1; D gene unclear. The V gene lost 6 bases and the J gene lost 0 bases, with 20 bases spanning the gap. This CDR3 comprises 17 residues. Germline loops: CDR1 MGHRA, CDR2 YSYEKL.

This clonotype was recorded many times. The V and J genes are TRBV12-3 or TRBV12-4 and TRBJ2-2, with 10 bases matching TRBD1. This CDR3 has 17 amino acids. V shed 7 bases, J shed 5 bases, and the junction held 13 bases outside the gene matches. For the CDR3, the DNA is TGTGCCAGCACTCCCATTTTAGGGACAGGGGTTACCGGGGAGCTGTTTTTT. Its protein is CASTPILGTGVTGELFF.

A remark on this clonotype: This sequence may be a read error, since a much larger clone differs from it by one base. This rearrangement joins TRBV6-1 to TRBJ1-2; possible D gene TRBD1, 5 bases. The CDR3 runs to 14 residues. Germline assignment: CDR1 MNHNS and CDR2 SASEGT. The CDR3 loop reads CVSRPGGANYGYTF. The CDR3 region has the DNA TGTGTCAGCCGCCCGGGAGGGGCTAACTATGGCTACACCTTC.

A remark on this clonotype: Relative to the germline gene, one junction end is altered; a read error may explain this. The rearrangement uses TRBV5-4 and TRBJ1-1; D call uncertain. Germline CDR1 is SGHNT and CDR2 is YYREEE (reference sequence). The CDR3 length is 11 residues. In nucleotides, the CDR3 is TGTGCCAGCAGTAGGGCTCTTGATACGCTCTTT. Its protein product is CASSRALDTLF.

This clonotype was detected many times. This chain joins TRBV29-1 and TRBJ2-5; D is unclear. The CDR3 spans 12 residues. Trimming took off 7 bases at V and 2 bases at J, with 11 bases between the two ends. The germline gives CDR1 SQVTM, CDR2 ANQGSEA. The CDR3 reads CSEGSVQETQYF. CDR3 in DNA: TGCAGCGAAGGCAGTGTTCAAGAGACCCAGTACTTC.

The genes are TRBV7-9 and TRBJ1-1, with D perhaps matching TRBD1 (5 bases). Trimming left V 7 bases short and J 12 bases short, with 18 bases between. The germline CDR1 and CDR2 sequences are SEHNR and FQNEAQ (reference sequence). The CDR3 is made up of 12 amino acids. CDR3 nucleotides: TGTGCCAGCACCCTTCAGGAGGGGCCTACTTTCTTT. Its protein product is CASTLQEGPTFF.

J is TRBJ2-1 and V is TRBV28; 7 nucleotides line up with TRBD2. V gave up 6 bases and J gave up 7 bases; unmatched junction bases: 3. Germline V gene sequence: CDR1 MDHEN, CDR2 SYDVKM. This CDR3 comprises 12 residues. The CDR3 is CASRWTRNEQFF. The DNA for the CDR3 is TGTGCCAGCAGGTGGACTAGGAATGAGCAGTTCTTC.

There are many counts of this clonotype. V and J are TRBV12-3 or TRBV12-4 and TRBJ2-2; D perhaps matches TRBD1 (6 bases). The V and J ends lost 3 bases and 2 bases respectively, with 13 bases between them. CDR3 size: 16 residues. CDR3 amino acids: CASSFPPDRNTGELFF. CDR3 DNA: TGTGCCAGCAGTTTCCCACCGGACAGAAACACCGGGGAGCTGTTTTTT.

This clonotype was found many times. This chain uses TRBV11-1 with TRBJ2-7; TRBD2 aligns across 13 bases. CDR1 is SGHAT and CDR2 is FQDESV in the germline V gene (reference sequence). Trimming took 8 bases from V and 7 from J; bases not matched to a gene: 8. This CDR3 is 14 amino acids long. The CDR3 DNA reads TGTGCCAGCGGCGGACTAGCGGGAGTAGGTGAGCAGTACTTC. This codes for CASGGLAGVGEQYF.

This clonotype has at least ten counts. The CDR3 DNA reads TGTGCCAGCAGCCGCACAGGGAGAGGAAGCACAGATACGCAGTATTTT. Residues: CASSRTGRGSTDTQYF. The chain recombines TRBV5-8 with TRBJ2-3; the D gene is possibly TRBD1 (6 bases). V lost 4 bases, J lost 0 bases, and 15 bases lay in between. This CDR3 contains 16 residues. CDR1 is SGHTS, CDR2 YDEGEE, per germline.

This clonotype was recorded a few times. The V call is TRBV5-1, the J call TRBJ2-2; 7 bases are shared with TRBD2. Germline V gene sequence: CDR1 SGHRS, CDR2 YFSETQ. The CDR3 is 14 residues long. J was trimmed by 2 bases and V by 4 bases; bases with no gene match: 2. CDR3 nucleotide sequence: TGCGCCAGCAGCCGGACTAGTAACACCGGGGAGCTGTTTTTT. This translates into CASSRTSNTGELFF.

In its sample, this clonotype was seen many times. V is TRBV11-3 and J is TRBJ1-1, with a weak D call TRBD1 (5 bases). The CDR3 sequence is 14 residues long. The V and J ends lost 5 bases and 1 base respectively, with 11 bases between them. Germline assignment: CDR1 SGHNT and CDR2 YENEEA. CDR3 coding DNA: TGTGCCAGCAGCCAAGCGACAGCGAACACTGAAGCTTTCTTT. Encoded protein: CASSQATANTEAFF. Full variable domain (rest looked up from reference TRBV11-3 and TRBJ1-1): EAGVVQSPRYKIIEKKQPVAFWCNPISGHNTLYWYLQNLGQGPELLIRYENEEAVDDSQLPKDRFSAERLKGVDSTLKIQPAELGDSAVYLCASSQATANTEAFFGQGTRLTVV.

Regarding this clonotype: At one end the junction does not follow the germline gene, possibly because of a read error. The V call is TRBV28, the J call TRBJ2-3, with 8 nucleotides matching TRBD2. CDR1 is MDHEN and CDR2 is SYDVKM in the germline V gene. The CDR3 is made up of 15 amino acids. In nucleotides, the CDR3 is TGTGCCGGCAGTTTACCTAGCGGGAGCACAGATACGCAGTATTTT. Protein sequence: CAGSLPSGSTDTQYF.